The clone carrying this T cell receptor (beta chain) was seen a few times. The data belong to a study of human T cells and chemical hapten exposure. In the study overall: Sensitization employed 2% DPC on approximately 2 cm by approximately 2 cm of upper inner arm skin. The patients were mostly female; they had alopecia areata, totalis or universalis.

Germline-derived CDR1 and CDR2 are SGDLS and YYNGEE. The germline V and J ends were trimmed by 2 bases and 3 bases, with 0 bases remaining between them. This CDR3 comprises 11 residues. TCRdb re-analysed the RACE reads in MiXCR, keeping a single row per CDR3 protein. Here the sample spans about 270,000 distinct CDR3 sequences, approximately 7.5% being singletons. Time point given: pre-sensitization, week 0. Stated treatment: therapeutic diphenylcyclopropenone sensitization with weekly scalp DPC. Blood, whole and unfractionated, served as the source for total RNA extraction. The TCR was taken from a man aged 18 to 30 with alopecia areata. Some clones in this sample may be carry-over from other donors' samples. Sequenced here: whole blood, sampled in connection with sensitization to the hapten diphenylcyclopropenone (DPC). The J gene is TRBJ2-1, the V gene TRBV9; D uncertain. The DNA for the CDR3 is TGTGCCAGCAGCGTCTACAATGAGCAGTTCTTC. Amino acid sequence: CASSVYNEQFF.